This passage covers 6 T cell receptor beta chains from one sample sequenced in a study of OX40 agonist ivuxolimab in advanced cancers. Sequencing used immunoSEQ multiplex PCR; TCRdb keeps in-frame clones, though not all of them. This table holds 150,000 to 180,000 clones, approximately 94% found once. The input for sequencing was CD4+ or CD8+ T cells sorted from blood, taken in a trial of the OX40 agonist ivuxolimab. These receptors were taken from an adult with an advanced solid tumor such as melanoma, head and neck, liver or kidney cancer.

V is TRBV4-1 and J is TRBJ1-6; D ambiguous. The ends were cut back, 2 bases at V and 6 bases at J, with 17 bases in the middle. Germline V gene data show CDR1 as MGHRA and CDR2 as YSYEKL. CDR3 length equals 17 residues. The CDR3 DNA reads TGCGCCAGCAGCCAAAGCTCCGGACGTAGGACTAATTCACCCCTCCACTTT. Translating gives CASSQSSGRRTNSPLHF.

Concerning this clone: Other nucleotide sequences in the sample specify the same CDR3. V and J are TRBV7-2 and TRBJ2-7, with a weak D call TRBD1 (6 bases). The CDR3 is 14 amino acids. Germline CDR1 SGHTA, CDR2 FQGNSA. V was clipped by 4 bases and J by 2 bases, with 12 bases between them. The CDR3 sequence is CASSSLQGTYEQYF. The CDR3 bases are TGTGCCAGCAGCTCCCTACAGGGTACCTACGAGCAGTACTTC.

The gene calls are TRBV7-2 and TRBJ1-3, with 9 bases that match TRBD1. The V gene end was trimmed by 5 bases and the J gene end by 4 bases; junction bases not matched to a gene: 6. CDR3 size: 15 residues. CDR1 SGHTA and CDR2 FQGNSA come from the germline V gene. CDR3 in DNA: TGTGCCAGCAGCGTACAGGGGGCGGAAGGAAACACCATATATTTT. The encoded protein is CASSVQGAEGNTIYF.

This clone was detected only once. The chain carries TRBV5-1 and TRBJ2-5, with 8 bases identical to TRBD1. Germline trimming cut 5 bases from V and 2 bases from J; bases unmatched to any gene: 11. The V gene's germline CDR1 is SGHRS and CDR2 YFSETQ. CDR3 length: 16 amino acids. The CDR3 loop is CASRNQGARGQETQYF. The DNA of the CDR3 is TGCGCCAGCAGAAACCAGGGGGCGCGGGGTCAAGAGACCCAGTACTTC.

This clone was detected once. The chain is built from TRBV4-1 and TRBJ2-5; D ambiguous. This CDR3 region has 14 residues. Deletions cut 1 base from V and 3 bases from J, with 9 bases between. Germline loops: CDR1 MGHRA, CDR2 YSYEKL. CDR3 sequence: CASSQVMAKETQYF. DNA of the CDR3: TGCGCCAGCAGCCAAGTCATGGCGAAAGAGACCCAGTACTTC.

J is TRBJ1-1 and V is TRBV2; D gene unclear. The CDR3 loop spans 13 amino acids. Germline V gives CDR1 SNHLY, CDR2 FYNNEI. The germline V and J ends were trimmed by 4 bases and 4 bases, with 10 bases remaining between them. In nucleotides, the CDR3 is TGTGCCAGCAGTGGGGAAGTGGGCACTGAAGCTTTCTTT. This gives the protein CASSGEVGTEAFF.